This entry features one TCR beta chain sequence. Its cognate antigen is unknown. The PCR had 60 Vbeta and 13 Jbeta primers. Sequencing used immunoSEQ multiplex PCR; TCRdb keeps in-frame clones, though not all of them. In the table there are around 30,000 clones, around nine tenths of which are singletons. This CDR3 is built from 11 residues. Per germline, CDR1 DFQATT and CDR2 SNEGSKA (reference sequence). The ends were cut back, 2 bases at V and 10 bases at J, with 11 bases in the middle. The data derive from a study of cytomegalovirus exposure and HLA in healthy donors. Study results and caveats: Researchers reported that a few CMV-associated chains were confirmed in vitro as CMV antigen-specific. TCR beta chains numbering under 200 were designated cytomegalovirus-associated.

The V and J genes are TRBV20-1 and TRBJ1-2; D possibly corresponds to TRBD1 (6 bases). Source material: PBMCs. The receptor was derived from a boy younger than 18 in good health and CMV-seronegative. As DNA, the CDR3 is TGCAGTGCTAGACAGGGGTTTCTCTACACCTTC. Protein sequence: CSARQGFLYTF.